This T cell receptor (beta chain) was documented in a study of HIV-infected children after antiretroviral therapy interruption (dated by TCRdb to about 2019). Regarding the research as a whole: The study included eight children, four on planned treatment interruption and four on continuous treatment, and all eight had a CD4+ count above 500 and a viral load below 50 copies/ml. The interruption group had a median age of around 9.5 years, and the continuous treatment group had a median age of about 8 years. Interruption-arm samples came from week 0, week 12, end of interruption (week 24 or 48), and about 3 years after study end. Recorded exposure to EBV and CMV was present in most of the participating children. Alongside thymic output measurements, TCR repertoires of children on planned treatment interruption were compared with TCR repertoires of children on continuous antiretroviral treatment. For the continuous-treatment arm, samples from the corresponding weeks 0, 48 and 150 were analyzed.

What the work shows at the level of the full study, not this receptor alone: Minor non-naive CD45RA+ populations, such as EMRA or stem memory cells, might be present among the sorted CD45RA+ naive cells. An increase in the naive CD4+ Gini coefficient was observed by the end of treatment interruption, suggesting clonal expansion, and a return to baseline was observed by 3 years. For naive CD4+ repertoires of PTI patients, CDR3 sharing between time points dropped once interruption began, while many sequences were shared between the end of interruption and 3 years later. The low number of patients is a limitation and the data should be interpreted with caution.

The method was 3' RACE. To correct PCR amplification bias, TCR libraries were generated from RNA with a 3' RACE protocol that used unique molecular identifiers. Amplicon libraries were pooled in groups of up to 12 and sequenced on an Illumina MiSeq using v2 2x250 paired-end chemistry. The published analysis was carried out like this. Reads were processed with Decombinator to assign V and J genes and CDR3, with barcode-based error and PCR bias correction. Repertoires were subsampled to equal depth before Gini coefficient calculation using the R ineq package. Three approaches were used to assess CDR3 similarity: GLIPH, Hamming distance and a shared triplet metric. TCRdb trimmed public reads at Q25 via fastp, called clones via MiXCR and kept in-frame beta chains. Entries are consolidated by CDR3 protein sequence, retaining the most common genes and DNA. None of the V and J calls come from the authors' own analysis; TCRdb made them. This sample gives 15,000 to 17,000 distinct CDR3 sequences in total; around 3.2% of them show up just once. The ten largest clones take up about 5.4% of the sample.

In the paper's terms, the treatment or condition label means: PENTA 11 planned treatment interruption arm or continuous ART arm. The participants were children from the United Kingdom between 2 and 15 years old who had been on ART with at least three drugs for 24 weeks or longer. Cryopreserved PBMCs containing at least 5 million viable cells were required, and several candidate patients were excluded because of low viable PBMC yield. Naive CD4+ CD45RA+ CD45RO- T cells were FACS-sorted from thawed PBMCs on a FACSAria III cell sorter. After sorting, the cells were fixed and RNA was extracted first with the RNeasy FFPE kit and then with the RNeasy Micro kit. Including cysteine and phenylalanine, the CDR3 has 14 amino acids. Left in the record is the CDR3 DNA by itself, 42 bases read in frame from the first base. CDR1 MDHEN and CDR2 SYDVKM were looked up in the germline V gene. V gives up 5 bases and J gives up 5 bases, and the segment between their germline ends measures 13 bases.

This clonotype is characterized as medium-sized (0.01 to 0.1%). Its antigen target is currently unknown. No base-level quality is on record; no much larger clone is a single base apart. The sample in question was CD45RA+ CD4+ T cells from PBMCs, obtained from a donor given antiretroviral therapy, either interrupted or continuous. Taken with the paper, the label for cell subset or site translates to: naive CD4+ CD45RA+ CD45RO- T cells. Recombination linked TRBV28 to TRBJ1-5, with the D gene not clear enough to name. This receptor was identified in a child aged 2 to 17 with HIV. CDR3 sequence: CASSVPRRYQPQHF. In nucleotide form, the sequence is TGTGCCAGCAGTGTTCCCAGAAGATATCAGCCCCAGCATTTT. Where the CDR3 stops, the reference TRBV28 and TRBJ1-5 genes take over; the full variable domain is DVKVTQSSRYLVKRTGEKVFLECVQDMDHENMFWYRQDPGLGLRLIYFSYDVKMKEKGDIPEGYSVSREKKERFSLILESASTNQTSMYLCASSVPRRYQPQHFGDGTRLSIL.